This T cell receptor beta chain was recorded in a study of cytomegalovirus exposure and HLA in healthy donors. Overall study findings and caveats: Association with HLA alleles at 0.05 false discovery rate was found for roughly 17,000 TCR beta sequences in a later analysis. Researchers reported in a later analysis that a missense DCLRE1C variant was tied to TCR beta V- and J-gene trimming.

Healthy bone marrow donors formed the donor group. In the case of this clone: The target antigen is unknown.

It was with 60 Vbeta and 13 Jbeta primers that the PCR ran. Only in-frame clones appear in the TCRdb table, and some are missing; sequencing was by immunoSEQ multiplex PCR. This table holds approximately 87,000 clones, 81% found once. V shed 7 bases, J shed 4 bases, and the junction held 9 bases outside the gene matches. CDR3 length: 14 amino acids. The germline V gene encodes CDR1 MDHEN and CDR2 SYDVKM. The sequence derives from a woman aged 70-85 years in good health and CMV-seropositive. The chain is built from TRBV28 and TRBJ2-5; 7 bases agree with TRBD2. The source material was PBMCs. The CDR3 DNA reads TGTGCCAGCACCGAGGGAGGGGCGGGAGAGACCCAGTACTTC. Translated, it gives CASTEGGAGETQYF.